The 10 T cell receptor beta chains presented below share a single source sample, sequenced in a study of blood T cell repertoires in COVID-19. The repertoire was sequenced with immunoSEQ multiplex PCR; TCRdb's copy has only in-frame clones and lacks some. Here the sample spans approximately 90,000 clones, 70% to 85% being singletons. Sequencing was done on a sample of peripheral blood. The source of these receptors is a man in his sixties with acute or convalescent COVID-19.

This chain links TRBV7-2 with TRBJ1-2, with 8 bases that match TRBD1. Trimming cost V 5 bases and J 3 bases; bases outside gene matches: 11. The germline gives CDR1 SGHTA, CDR2 FQGNSA. There are 16 residues in the CDR3. CDR3 sequence reads: CASSPSGGRGDYGYTF. CDR3 DNA sequence: TGTGCCAGCAGCCCATCAGGGGGCAGAGGGGACTATGGCTACACCTTC.

This clone showed up just once. The chain couples TRBV6-5 to TRBJ1-1; D is uncertain. Germline loops: CDR1 MNHEY, CDR2 SVGAGI. The CDR3 contains 15 residues. Deletions cut 7 bases from V and 0 bases from J, with 15 bases between. The chain's CDR3 is CASTQRWIMNTEAFF. The CDR3, as DNA: TGTGCCAGCACCCAGAGGTGGATCATGAACACTGAAGCTTTCTTT.

This clone has just one count. The CDR3, as DNA: TGTGCCAGCAGCCGATTAAGCGGTATCTCCTACAATGAGCAGTTCTTC. Translation gives CASSRLSGISYNEQFF. The chain has TRBV3-1 (or the pseudogene TRBV3-2) and TRBJ2-1; a possible D gene is TRBD2 (5 bases). The germline V gene encodes CDR1 LGHDT and CDR2 YNNKEL (reference sequence). V gave up 4 bases and J gave up 0 bases, with 13 bases separating them. The CDR3 is 16 amino acids.

The V and J genes are TRBV7-2 and TRBJ2-2; 10 bases map to TRBD2. CDR1 SGHTA and CDR2 FQGNSA come from the germline V gene. V lost 2 bases, J lost 3 bases, and 9 bases stayed unmatched. The length of the CDR3 is 18 residues. CDR3 amino acids: CASSLWRASGGYTGELFF. DNA for the CDR3: TGTGCCAGCAGCTTATGGCGGGCTAGCGGGGGTTACACCGGGGAGCTGTTTTTT. The variable domain in full, with the rest retrieved from reference TRBV7-2 and TRBJ2-2, is GAGVSQSPSNKVTEKGKDVELRCDPISGHTALYWYRQSLGQGLEFLIYFQGNSAPDKSGLPSDRFSAERTGGSVSTLTIQRTQQEDSAVYLCASSLWRASGGYTGELFFGEGSRLTVL.

The chain links TRBV5-1 to TRBJ1-1; 8 nucleotides align to TRBD1. The CDR3 consists of 14 residues. Trimming cost V 5 bases and J 1 base; bases outside gene matches: 4. CDR1 is SGHRS, CDR2 YFSETQ, per germline. In DNA form, the CDR3 reads TGCGCCAGCAGTAGGGGACAGGAGAACACTGAAGCTTTCTTT. It yields the protein CASSRGQENTEAFF.

This rearrangement joins TRBV5-6 to TRBJ1-6, with 8 nucleotides matching TRBD1. J gave up 7 bases and V 4 bases, and 7 bases lay outside the gene matches. The CDR3 consists of 15 residues. The V gene's germline CDR1 is SGHDT and CDR2 YYEEEE. For the CDR3, the DNA is TGTGCCAGCAGCCAACCCGGGACAGGAAATTCACCCCTCCACTTT. This gives the protein CASSQPGTGNSPLHF.

The V and J genes are TRBV4-2 and TRBJ1-4; TRBD1 might be the D (6 bases). The ends were cut back, 0 bases at V and 10 bases at J, with 12 bases in the middle. Per the germline V gene, CDR1 is LGHNA and CDR2 is YNFKEQ. CDR3 length: 14 amino acids. The CDR3 region has the DNA TGTGCCAGCAGCCAAGAAGGGTCAGGGGTAAAACTGTTTTTT. The encoded protein is CASSQEGSGVKLFF.

The chain has TRBV29-1 and TRBJ2-7; the match to TRBD1 covers 8 bases. Germline CDR1 is SQVTM and CDR2 is ANQGSEA. The V gene end was trimmed by 6 bases and the J gene end by 3 bases; junction bases not matched to a gene: 7. The CDR3 loop spans 13 amino acids. The CDR3 sequence: CSVDSGQGYEQYF. The CDR3 coding sequence is TGCAGCGTAGATAGCGGACAGGGCTACGAGCAGTACTTC.

The chain carries TRBV2 and TRBJ2-5; 10 bases map to TRBD2. The CDR3 length is 14 residues. Trimming took 3 bases from V and 6 from J; bases not matched to a gene: 4. Germline CDR1 reads SNHLY; CDR2 reads FYNNEI. CDR3 in amino acids: CASSDGTSDQTQYF. CDR3 nucleotide sequence: TGTGCCAGCAGTGACGGGACTAGCGATCAGACCCAGTACTTC.

The chain uses TRBV3-1 (or the pseudogene TRBV3-2) and TRBJ1-5; no definite D call. CDR3 length: 13 residues. Between the trimmed V and J ends, which lost 1 base and 6 bases, there was a span of 7 bases. Germline lookup yields CDR1 LGHDT and CDR2 YNNKEL (reference sequence). CDR3 in DNA: TGTGCCAGCAGCCAAGCCCGTAGTCAGCCCCAGCATTTT. Translating it yields CASSQARSQPQHF.